The clone carrying this T cell receptor (beta chain) was counted ten times or more. One entry per CDR3 protein, called by TCRdb with MiXCR from the PCR reads. The sample has tens of thousands of distinct CDR3 sequences, around a quarter seen once. The germline V gene encodes CDR1 SGHTA and CDR2 FQGNSA. The CDR3 spans 16 residues. The J segment lost 1 base and the V segment lost 5 bases, leaving 6 bases of the junction unmatched. The sample is drawn from a study of molecular identifiers for immune sequencing clone quantification. The sample consisted of naive CD8+ T cells from blood, with Jurkat cell RNA spiked in. Sample subset: FACS-sorted CD8+CD4-CCR7+CD45RA+ naive T cells. The V call is TRBV7-2, the J call TRBJ2-3; 10 bases fit TRBD2. This receptor was obtained from a human donor in good health. Some libraries in this study had Jurkat cell RNA spiked in. CDR3 loop: CASSPGLAARTDTQYF. The CDR3 coding sequence is TGTGCCAGCAGCCCCGGACTAGCGGCCCGCACAGATACGCAGTATTTT.